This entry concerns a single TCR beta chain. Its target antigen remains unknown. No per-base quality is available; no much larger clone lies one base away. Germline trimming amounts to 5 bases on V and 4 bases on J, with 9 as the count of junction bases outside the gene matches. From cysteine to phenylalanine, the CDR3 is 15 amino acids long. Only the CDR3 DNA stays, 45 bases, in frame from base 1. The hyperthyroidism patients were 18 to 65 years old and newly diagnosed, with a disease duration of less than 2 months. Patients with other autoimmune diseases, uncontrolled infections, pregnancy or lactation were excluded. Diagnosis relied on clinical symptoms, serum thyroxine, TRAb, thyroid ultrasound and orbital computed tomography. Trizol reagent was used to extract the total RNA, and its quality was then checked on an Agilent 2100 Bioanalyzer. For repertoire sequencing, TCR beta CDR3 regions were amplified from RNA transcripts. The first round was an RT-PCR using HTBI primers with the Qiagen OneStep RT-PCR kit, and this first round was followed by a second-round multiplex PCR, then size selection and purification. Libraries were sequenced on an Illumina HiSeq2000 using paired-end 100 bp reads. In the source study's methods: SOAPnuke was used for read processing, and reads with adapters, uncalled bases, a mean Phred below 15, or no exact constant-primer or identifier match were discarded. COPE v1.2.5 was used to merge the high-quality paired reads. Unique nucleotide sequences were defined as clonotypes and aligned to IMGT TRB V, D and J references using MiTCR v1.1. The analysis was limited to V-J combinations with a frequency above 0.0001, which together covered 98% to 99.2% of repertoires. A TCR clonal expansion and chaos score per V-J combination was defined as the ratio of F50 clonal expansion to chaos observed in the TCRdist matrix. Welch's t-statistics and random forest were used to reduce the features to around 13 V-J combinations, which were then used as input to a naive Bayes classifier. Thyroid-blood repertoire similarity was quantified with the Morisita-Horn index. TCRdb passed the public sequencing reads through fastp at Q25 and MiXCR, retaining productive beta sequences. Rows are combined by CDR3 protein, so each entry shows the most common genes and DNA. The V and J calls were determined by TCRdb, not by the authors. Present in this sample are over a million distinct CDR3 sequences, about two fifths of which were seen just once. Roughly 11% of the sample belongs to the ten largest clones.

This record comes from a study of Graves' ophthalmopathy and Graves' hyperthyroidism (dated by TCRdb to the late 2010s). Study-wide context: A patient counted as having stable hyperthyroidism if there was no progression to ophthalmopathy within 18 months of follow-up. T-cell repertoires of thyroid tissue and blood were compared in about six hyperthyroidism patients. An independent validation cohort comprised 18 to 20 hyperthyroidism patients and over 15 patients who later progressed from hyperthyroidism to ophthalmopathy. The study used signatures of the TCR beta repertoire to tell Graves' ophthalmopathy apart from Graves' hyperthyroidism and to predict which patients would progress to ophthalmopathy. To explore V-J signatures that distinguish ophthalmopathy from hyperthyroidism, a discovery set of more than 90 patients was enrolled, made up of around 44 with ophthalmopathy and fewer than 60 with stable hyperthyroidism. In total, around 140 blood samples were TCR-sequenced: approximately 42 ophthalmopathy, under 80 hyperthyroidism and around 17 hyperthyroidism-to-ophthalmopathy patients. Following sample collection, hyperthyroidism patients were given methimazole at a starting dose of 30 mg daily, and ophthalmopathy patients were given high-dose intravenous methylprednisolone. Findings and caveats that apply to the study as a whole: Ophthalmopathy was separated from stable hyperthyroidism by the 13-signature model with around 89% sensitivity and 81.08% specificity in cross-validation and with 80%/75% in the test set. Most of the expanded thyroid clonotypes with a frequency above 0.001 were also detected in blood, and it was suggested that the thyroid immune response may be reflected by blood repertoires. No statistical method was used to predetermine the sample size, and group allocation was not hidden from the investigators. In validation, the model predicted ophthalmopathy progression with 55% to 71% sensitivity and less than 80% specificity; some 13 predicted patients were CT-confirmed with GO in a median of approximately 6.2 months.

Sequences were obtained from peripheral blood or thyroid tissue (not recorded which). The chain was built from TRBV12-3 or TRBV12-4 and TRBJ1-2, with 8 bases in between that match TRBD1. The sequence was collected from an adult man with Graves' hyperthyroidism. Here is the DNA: TGTGCCAGCAGTCCCCTAGACAGGGGCCTCTATGGCTACACCTTC. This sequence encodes CASSPLDRGLYGYTF.